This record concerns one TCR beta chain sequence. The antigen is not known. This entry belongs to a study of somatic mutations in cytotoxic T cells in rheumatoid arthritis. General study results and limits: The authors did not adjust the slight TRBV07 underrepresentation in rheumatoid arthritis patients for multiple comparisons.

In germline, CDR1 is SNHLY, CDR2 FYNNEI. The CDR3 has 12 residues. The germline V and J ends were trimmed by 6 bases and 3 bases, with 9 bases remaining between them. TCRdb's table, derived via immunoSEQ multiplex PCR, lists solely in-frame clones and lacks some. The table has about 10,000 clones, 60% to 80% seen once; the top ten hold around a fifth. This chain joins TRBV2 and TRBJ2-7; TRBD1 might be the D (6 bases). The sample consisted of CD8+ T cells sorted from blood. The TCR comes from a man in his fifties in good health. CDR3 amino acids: CASRQQGYEQYF. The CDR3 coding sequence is TGTGCCAGCAGGCAACAGGGCTACGAGCAGTACTTC.